Listed here are 4 T cell receptor beta chains from one sample, sequenced in a study of HIV-infected children after antiretroviral therapy interruption. The sample's treatment: PENTA 11 planned treatment interruption arm or continuous ART arm. Unique molecular identifiers were included in an RNA-based 3' RACE TCR library. TCRdb reprocessed the 3' RACE reads with MiXCR, giving one entry per CDR3 protein. The sample lists approximately 96,000 distinct CDR3 sequences, 6.9% occurring once. The sample consisted of CD45RA+ CD4+ T cells from PBMCs, pooled from several time points, taken from a donor given antiretroviral therapy, either interrupted or continuous. Subset given: naive CD4+ CD45RA+ CD45RO- T cells. The receptors stem from a pool of human donors with HIV.

This clonotype has at least ten counts. CDR3 amino acids: CASSPLLATFTDTQYF. The CDR3, as DNA: TGTGCCAGCTCACCTCTTCTAGCGACCTTCACAGATACGCAGTATTTT. The V and J genes are TRBV18 and TRBJ2-3; maybe TRBD2 (6 bases). Germline CDR1 KGHSH, CDR2 LQKENI. The ends were cut back, 3 bases at V and 2 bases at J, with 15 bases in the middle. The CDR3 is made up of 16 amino acids.

The J gene is TRBJ1-1, the V gene TRBV9; unclear D gene. Germline loops: CDR1 SGDLS, CDR2 YYNGEE. This CDR3 comprises 12 residues. The ends were cut back, 3 bases at V and 0 bases at J, with 3 bases in the middle. CDR3 bases: TGTGCCAGCAGCGAAATGAACACTGAAGCTTTCTTT. This encodes CASSEMNTEAFF. Full variable domain (outside the CDR3, taken from reference TRBV9 and TRBJ1-1): DSGVTQTPKHLITATGQRVTLRCSPRSGDLSVYWYQQSLDQGLQFLIQYYNGEERAKGNILERFSAQQFPDLHSELNLSSLELGDSALYFCASSEMNTEAFFGQGTRLTVV.

This clonotype was recorded many times. This chain joins TRBV30 and TRBJ1-5, with a weak D call TRBD1 (6 bases). The germline V and J ends were trimmed by 3 bases and 7 bases, with 13 bases remaining between them. The CDR3 runs 13 residues. Germline values: CDR1 GTSNPN, CDR2 SVGIG (reference sequence). The CDR3 loop is CAWSPGELQPQHF. The CDR3 coding sequence is TGTGCCTGGAGCCCAGGGGAGTTACAGCCCCAGCATTTT.

This clonotype was seen repeatedly, ten times or more. This CDR3 is missing its conserved last phenylalanine or tryptophan, likely due to a read error. The DNA is omitted, as the CDR3 cannot be located on it reliably, and the CDR3 follows TCRdb's listing. V gene TRBV19 combines with J gene TRBJ1-1; the D call of TRBD1 is as the table states it, not checked on the DNA. CDR1 and CDR2 from the germline V gene are LNHDA and SQIVND (reference sequence). With termini counted, the CDR3 has 8 amino acids. The CDR3 spells CASLPGTR.